Below are 23 T cell receptor beta chains sequenced from a single sample in a study of OX40 agonist ivuxolimab in advanced cancers. Generated by immunoSEQ multiplex PCR, the TCRdb table keeps only in-frame clones and is missing some. The sample has approximately 100,000 clones, 75% to 95% seen once. Source: CD4+ or CD8+ T cells sorted from blood, taken in a trial of the OX40 agonist ivuxolimab. Receptors originate from an adult with an advanced solid tumor such as melanoma, head and neck, liver or kidney cancer.

The V gene is TRBV7-3, the J gene TRBJ1-1; D ambiguous. V was cut by 6 bases and J by 1 base, with 18 bases left in between. The CDR3 sequence is 16 residues long. Germline CDR1 is SGHTA and CDR2 is FQGTGA. CDR3 loop: CASSPQSGSRNTEAFF. The CDR3 region has the DNA TGTGCCAGCAGTCCGCAGTCGGGCAGTAGGAACACTGAAGCTTTCTTT.

The CDR3 is CASSRDLTDTQYF. The CDR3 region has the DNA TGTGCCAGCAGTCGGGACCTCACAGATACGCAGTATTTT. This chain joins TRBV6-5 and TRBJ2-3; D could derive from TRBD1 or TRBD2 (5 bases each). The germline V and J ends were trimmed by 5 bases and 2 bases, with 8 bases remaining between them. Germline CDR1 is MNHEY and CDR2 is SVGAGI. The CDR3 is made up of 13 amino acids.

The chain joins TRBV27 to TRBJ2-3; tentatively, D is TRBD1 or TRBD2 (6 bases each). The V and J ends lost 6 bases and 2 bases respectively, with 15 bases between them. This CDR3 has 15 amino acids. Germline CDR1 and CDR2: MNHEY and SMNVEV (reference sequence). The CDR3 sequence: CASRRGRAYTDTQYF. DNA for the CDR3: TGTGCCAGCAGACGGGGGCGAGCTTACACAGATACGCAGTATTTT.

The chain links TRBV10-3 to TRBJ2-7; D tentatively reads TRBD1 or TRBD2 (7 bases each). Germline loops: CDR1 ENHRY, CDR2 SYGVKD. The CDR3 spans 16 residues. V was trimmed by 4 bases and J by 1 base, leaving 17 bases between them. The CDR3 bases are TGTGCCATCAGTGGTGGGAGACAGGGAGGGTCCTACGAGCAGTACTTC. Translated, it gives CAISGGRQGGSYEQYF.

The V and J genes are TRBV7-6 and TRBJ2-5; TRBD2 agrees at 7 bases. The better agreement between TRBJ2-7 and the DNA end casts doubt on the J call. Germline V lookup: CDR1 SGHVS, CDR2 FNYEAQ. The CDR3 runs to 15 residues. The CDR3 nucleotides read TGTGCCAGCAGCTTAGGAGGCGGGAGAGGTTACGAGCAGTACTTC. It specifies CASSLGGGRGYEQYF.

The chain recombines TRBV11-3 with TRBJ2-2; possible D gene TRBD2, 5 bases. The length of the CDR3 is 16 residues. Between the trimmed V and J ends, which lost 3 bases and 6 bases, there was a span of 17 bases. In germline, CDR1 is SGHNT, CDR2 YENEEA. CDR3 in amino acids: CASSLSSWASSGELFF. As DNA, the CDR3 is TGTGCCAGCAGCTTGTCTTCTTGGGCTAGCTCCGGGGAGCTGTTTTTT.

The chain joins TRBV25-1 to TRBJ2-7; 9 nucleotides agree with TRBD2. Germline V lookup: CDR1 MGHDK, CDR2 SYGVNS. Trimming cost V 1 base and J 4 bases; bases outside gene matches: 8. The CDR3 is 16 residues long. The CDR3 DNA reads TGTGCCAGCAGTGAATCTACTAGCGGGCTACGTTACGAGCAGTACTTC. Protein: CASSESTSGLRYEQYF.

The chain combines TRBV6-1 with TRBJ2-1, with 12 nucleotides matching TRBD2. The CDR3 is 15 amino acids. Germline-derived CDR1 and CDR2 are MNHNS and SASEGT. With 7 bases clipped from V and 4 bases from J, the junction kept 5 bases outside the gene matches. This chain's CDR3 is CASTAGTSGYNEQFF. The CDR3 DNA is TGTGCCAGCACAGCGGGGACTAGCGGGTACAATGAGCAGTTCTTC.

V usage is TRBV18 and J usage is TRBJ2-3; D not resolved. The CDR3 has 12 amino acids. Germline assignment: CDR1 KGHSH and CDR2 LQKENI. V lost 4 bases and J 5 bases, leaving 7 bases between the germline ends. The CDR3 is CASSLTGDTQYF. The DNA of the CDR3 is TGTGCCAGCTCACTGACCGGAGATACGCAGTATTTT.

This chain connects TRBV11-2 to TRBJ2-7; 8 bases match TRBD2. Germline CDR1 is SGHAT and CDR2 is FQNNGV. J was trimmed by 1 base and V by 5 bases; bases with no gene match: 4. This CDR3 region has 14 residues. CDR3 bases: TGTGCCAGCAGCACTACTAGCGGATCCTACGAGCAGTACTTC. Its protein is CASSTTSGSYEQYF.

V gene TRBV28 combines with J gene TRBJ1-1; weak D call: TRBD1 (6 bases). The CDR3 length is 14 residues. Germline V lookup: CDR1 MDHEN, CDR2 SYDVKM. V was shortened by 6 bases and J by 10 bases, with 21 bases between the two germline ends. CDR3 sequence: CASSSEDSLRRAFF. The CDR3 DNA is TGTGCCAGCAGCTCCGAGGACAGCCTCCGGCGAGCTTTCTTT.

The V call is TRBV7-2, the J call TRBJ1-5, with D perhaps TRBD1 (5 bases). This CDR3 comprises 14 residues. The V end lost 0 bases, the J end lost 2 bases, and 5 bases lay between the germline ends. Germline V gives CDR1 SGHTA, CDR2 FQGNSA. The CDR3 DNA reads as TGTGCCAGCAGCTTAGCAGGGGGCAATCAGCCCCAGCATTTT. Protein sequence: CASSLAGGNQPQHF.

The chain uses TRBV9 and TRBJ1-6; D unresolved. V dropped 4 bases and J dropped 8 bases, with 19 bases sitting between them. CDR1 is SGDLS and CDR2 is YYNGEE in the germline V gene. There are 16 residues in the CDR3. CDR3 residues: CASSFRTILRHSPLHF. The CDR3 region has the DNA TGTGCCAGCAGCTTCCGTACGATTCTCAGGCATTCACCCCTCCACTTT.

In nucleotides, the CDR3 is TGTGCCAGTAGTCCACTAGGGCAGGGGGCGGCTGAAAAACTGTTTTTT. Encoded protein: CASSPLGQGAAEKLFF. The chain is built from TRBV19 and TRBJ1-4; TRBD1 agrees at 8 bases. Unmatched junction bases numbered 12, after V lost 5 bases and J lost 7 bases. CDR1 and CDR2 from the germline V gene are LNHDA and SQIVND (reference sequence). This CDR3 comprises 16 residues.

The chain employs TRBV19 and TRBJ1-4; TRBD1 matches at 7 bases. Losses at the gene ends were 7 bases for V and 10 bases for J; bases not matched to a gene: 12. The CDR3 contains 14 residues. Germline CDR1 and CDR2: LNHDA and SQIVND (reference sequence). CDR3 in DNA: TGTGCCAGTACCCCGGGACAGAGCGTCGGAAAACTGTTTTTT. Translated: CASTPGQSVGKLFF.

The rearrangement joins TRBV9 to TRBJ2-1, with D uncertain. Trimming left V 3 bases short and J 3 bases short, with 10 bases between. Germline CDR1 reads SGDLS; CDR2 reads YYNGEE. The CDR3 spans 14 residues. Here the CDR3 reads CASSARLGYNEQFF. Written as DNA, the CDR3 is TGTGCCAGCAGCGCCAGACTGGGCTACAATGAGCAGTTCTTC.

This clone came up a few times. The chain carries TRBV19 and TRBJ1-5; D possibly corresponds to TRBD1 (5 bases). The CDR3 extends over 15 amino acids. The V gene lost 7 bases and the J gene lost 0 bases, with 13 bases spanning the gap. Germline CDR1 LNHDA, CDR2 SQIVND (reference sequence). In DNA form, the CDR3 reads TGTGCCAGTACTTTGGGGGTCCTTAGCAATCAGCCCCAGCATTTT. Translated, it gives CASTLGVLSNQPQHF. Drawing the rest from reference TRBV19 and TRBJ1-5, the complete variable domain is DGGITQSPKYLFRKEGQNVTLSCEQNLNHDAMYWYRQDPGQGLRLIYYSQIVNDFQKGDIAEGYSVSREKKESFPLTVTSAQKNPTAFYLCASTLGVLSNQPQHFGDGTRLSIL.

The genes are TRBV7-9 and TRBJ2-7; 9 bases are a match to TRBD2. The ends lost 1 base at V and 3 bases at J; junction bases unmatched: 4. The CDR3 extends over 15 amino acids. Germline CDR1 and CDR2: SEHNR and FQNEAQ (reference sequence). The chain's CDR3 is CASSLVLAGLYEQYF. In DNA, the CDR3 is TGTGCCAGCAGCTTAGTCCTAGCGGGGCTCTACGAGCAGTACTTC.

The chain links TRBV4-1 to TRBJ2-1, with TRBD2 matching over 12 bases. With 4 bases clipped from V and 8 bases from J, the junction kept 6 bases outside the gene matches. This CDR3 has 15 amino acids. CDR1 is MGHRA and CDR2 is YSYEKL in the germline V gene. CDR3 region: CASSPLLAGGDEQFF. DNA for the CDR3: TGCGCCAGCAGCCCTTTGCTAGCGGGAGGGGATGAGCAGTTCTTC.

This clone showed up just once. The same CDR3 also results from other DNA sequences found in this sample. The chain joins TRBV7-9 to TRBJ2-7; no clear D gene. V was trimmed by 3 bases and J by 2 bases, leaving 5 bases between them. CDR3 length equals 12 residues. Per germline, CDR1 SEHNR and CDR2 FQNEAQ (reference sequence). CDR3 bases: TGTGCCAGCAGCTTTTCTACCTACGAGCAGTACTTC. This gives the protein CASSFSTYEQYF.

The table lists this clone with a few counts. This chain uses TRBV7-8 with TRBJ2-3; 8 bases map to TRBD2. This CDR3 is built from 16 residues. CDR1 SGHVS and CDR2 FQNEAQ come from the germline V gene. Unmatched junction bases numbered 11, after V lost 5 bases and J lost 4 bases. Written as DNA, the CDR3 is TGTGCCAGCAGCCCTTCCATACGGGAGGGCCCAGATACGCAGTATTTT. Protein: CASSPSIREGPDTQYF.

The V and J genes are TRBV11-1 and TRBJ1-2; tentative D call: TRBD1 (6 bases). Germline-derived CDR1 and CDR2 are SGHAT and FQDESV (reference sequence). Trimming removed 1 base from V and 2 bases from J, with 14 bases in between. The CDR3 has 16 residues. The CDR3 loop is CASSLGYGGQNYGYTF. The CDR3 region has the DNA TGTGCCAGCAGCTTAGGATACGGGGGACAAAACTATGGCTACACCTTC.

The genes are TRBV2 and TRBJ2-1, with TRBD2 matching over 7 bases. This CDR3 has 15 amino acids. The trim removed 5 bases at V and 7 bases at J, leaving 11 bases unmatched. The germline CDR1 and CDR2 sequences are SNHLY and FYNNEI. CDR3 amino acids: CASSTILGRANEQFF. CDR3 nucleotide sequence: TGTGCCAGCAGTACCATTCTAGGGAGGGCAAATGAGCAGTTCTTC.